These T cell receptor beta chains were read from a single sample in a study of shared clonotypes between healthy human individuals. Here immunoSEQ multiplex PCR was the method, and the copy in TCRdb shows in-frame clones only, minus some. The repertoire consists of approximately 500,000 clones, with 60% to 80% occurring once and the leading ten covering roughly an eighth. Sequencing was carried out using PBMCs. The source is a woman in her thirties or forties in good health. Some clones in this sample may be carry-over from other donors' samples. CDR3s include the opening cysteine and the closing phenylalanine or tryptophan. The D gene is left open where the match is weak. Some rows have no size entry. The others give once, few or many, or a class for an expanded clone.

TRBV2	TRBD1	TRBJ1-6	few	CASNPQGASDSPLHF	TGTGCCAGCAATCCACAGGGGGCCTCTGATTCACCCCTCCACTTT
TRBV2	-	TRBJ1-4	-	CASTRVGVREKLFF	TGTGCCAGCACCCGAGTAGGGGTGAGAGAAAAACTGTTTTTT
TRBV4-3	-	TRBJ2-2	-	CASSQDLGDSNTGELFF	TGCGCCAGCAGCCAAGATTTAGGGGACTCTAACACCGGGGAGCTGTTTTTT
TRBV5-4	-	TRBJ2-6	once	CASSLVPGAGANVLTF	TGTGCCAGCAGCTTGGTTCCGGGGGCTGGGGCCAACGTCCTGACTTTC
TRBV5-1	TRBD2	TRBJ2-2	-	CASSTSGSGSTGELFF	TGCGCCAGCAGCACCTCGGGTAGCGGGAGCACCGGGGAGCTGTTTTTT
TRBV7-2	TRBD1	TRBJ2-1	-	CASSAQTGGLNEQFF	TGTGCCAGCAGCGCACAGACAGGGGGCCTCAATGAGCAGTTCTTC
TRBV7-2	-	TRBJ1-1	-	CASSLGGLNTEAFF	TGTGCCAGCAGCTTGGGGGGCCTGAACACTGAAGCTTTCTTT
TRBV5-5	-	TRBJ2-1	-	CASSFIMGENNEQFF	TGTGCCAGCAGCTTTATCATGGGGGAGAACAATGAGCAGTTCTTC
TRBV6-5	-	TRBJ1-1	-	CASSYLTEAFF	TGTGCCAGCAGTTACCTCACTGAAGCTTTCTTT
TRBV7-9	-	TRBJ2-3	-	CASSFAGGSTDTQYF	TGTGCCAGCAGCTTCGCGGGCGGGAGCACAGATACGCAGTATTTT
TRBV2	-	TRBJ2-7	-	CASSEKQFYEQYF	TGTGCCAGCAGTGAAAAACAGTTCTACGAGCAGTACTTC
TRBV27	-	TRBJ2-2	-	CASSLSSGTNTGELFF	TGTGCCAGCAGTTTATCGTCCGGGACGAACACCGGGGAGCTGTTTTTT
TRBV6-1	-	TRBJ1-1	few	CASLSFGTKNTEAFF	TGTGCCAGCCTAAGCTTTGGGACCAAGAACACTGAAGCTTTCTTT
TRBV5-5	TRBD2	TRBJ2-7	-	CASSLAGLAGIYEQYF	TGTGCCAGCAGCTTGGCCGGACTAGCGGGGATCTACGAGCAGTACTTC
TRBV5-1	TRBD2	TRBJ2-7	-	CASSSVSSGSGHEQYF	TGCGCCAGCAGCTCGGTATCTAGCGGGAGCGGCCACGAGCAGTACTTC
TRBV29-1	TRBD1	TRBJ2-5	once	CSGGTGARGTQYF	TGCAGCGGGGGGACAGGGGCTCGCGGGACCCAGTACTTC
TRBV27	-	TRBJ1-1	-	CASSLSQGAQAFF	TGTGCCAGCAGTTTATCTCAAGGGGCTCAAGCTTTCTTT
TRBV28	-	TRBJ2-6	many	CASSLLAGSASGANVLTF	TGTGCCAGCAGTTTATTGGCAGGGAGCGCCTCTGGGGCCAACGTCCTGACTTTC
TRBV5-4	-	TRBJ2-7	-	CASSFTGYEQYF	TGTGCCAGCAGCTTTACAGGCTACGAGCAGTACTTC
TRBV5-4	TRBD1	TRBJ2-7	few	CASSGSGGANYDEQYF	TGTGCCAGCAGCGGGTCAGGGGGTGCGAATTACGACGAGCAGTACTTC
TRBV27	-	TRBJ2-7	-	CASSLSPQSYEQYF	TGTGCCAGCAGTTTATCGCCGCAATCCTACGAGCAGTACTTC
TRBV6-1	TRBD2	TRBJ2-2	-	CASKNRPRGAGELFF	TGTGCCAGCAAAAACAGGCCTCGGGGGGCCGGGGAGCTGTTTTTT
TRBV5-1	-	TRBJ2-5	-	CASSLLGQETQYF	TGCGCCAGCAGCTTGCTAGGGCAAGAGACCCAGTACTTC
TRBV7-2	-	TRBJ1-5	few	CASSLDGAVGQPQHF	TGTGCCAGCAGCTTAGATGGGGCCGTGGGTCAGCCCCAGCATTTT
TRBV7-9	-	TRBJ2-7	once	CASSSSGPSSYEQYF	TGTGCCAGCAGCTCCAGCGGGCCTAGCTCCTACGAGCAGTACTTC
TRBV27	-	TRBJ1-2	-	CASRKPGGGSGYTF	TGTGCCAGCAGAAAACCTGGGGGGGGCAGTGGCTACACCTTC
TRBV30	TRBD1	TRBJ1-5	few	CAWSGTGNQPQHF	TGTGCCTGGAGCGGGACAGGCAATCAGCCCCAGCATTTT
TRBV28	-	TRBJ1-1	once	CASRDPGSWGLHTEAFF	TGTGCCAGCAGGGACCCGGGGTCCTGGGGACTGCACACTGAAGCTTTCTTT
TRBV27	-	TRBJ1-1	few	CASSPDWVVTEAFF	TGTGCCAGCAGCCCTGACTGGGTGGTCACTGAAGCTTTCTTT
TRBV19	TRBD1	TRBJ2-2	-	CASTTGGVRTGELFF	TGTGCCAGTACAACAGGGGGCGTTCGCACCGGGGAGCTGTTTTTT
TRBV6-5	-	TRBJ2-5	once	CASSYSTGTAKETQYF	TGTGCCAGCAGTTACTCGACCGGGACGGCGAAAGAGACCCAGTACTTC
TRBV9	TRBD1	TRBJ2-7	once	CASSASGTGNEQYF	TGTGCCAGCAGCGCATCCGGGACAGGGAACGAGCAGTACTTC
TRBV5-8	-	TRBJ1-2	-	CASSLGRSDYGYTF	TGTGCCAGCAGCTTAGGACGGAGCGACTATGGCTACACCTTC
TRBV29-1	TRBD1	TRBJ1-2	-	CSVEGTGIGGYTF	TGCAGCGTTGAAGGGACAGGGATTGGTGGCTACACCTTC
TRBV6-5	TRBD2	TRBJ2-2	-	CASSPGLAVPGELFF	TGTGCCAGCAGCCCGGGACTAGCGGTACCCGGGGAGCTGTTTTTT
TRBV18	-	TRBJ2-7	-	CASSPPGGRVYEQYF	TGTGCCAGCTCACCACCGGGCGGTAGAGTCTACGAGCAGTACTTC
TRBV4-2	TRBD2	TRBJ2-7	few	CASSPTSGSDYEQYF	TGTGCCAGCAGCCCCACTAGCGGGAGCGATTACGAGCAGTACTTC
TRBV5-6	TRBD1	TRBJ2-2	-	CASSRTGANTGELFF	TGTGCCAGCAGCCGGACAGGGGCCAACACCGGGGAGCTGTTTTTT
TRBV5-1	TRBD2	TRBJ2-5	-	CASSFGTSGQETQYF	TGCGCCAGCAGCTTTGGGACTAGCGGCCAAGAGACCCAGTACTTC
TRBV5-1	TRBD2	TRBJ2-1	few	CASSYRLAAGPYSYNEQFF	TGCGCCAGCAGCTATCGACTAGCGGCAGGGCCCTACTCCTACAATGAGCAGTTCTTC
TRBV5-5	-	TRBJ2-1	-	CASSARLVSEYEQFF	TGTGCCAGCAGCGCACGACTAGTTTCGGAATATGAGCAGTTCTTC
TRBV9	TRBD2	TRBJ2-1	-	CASSVIGLASNEQFF	TGTGCCAGCAGCGTAATAGGACTAGCTTCCAATGAGCAGTTCTTC
TRBV28	TRBD1	TRBJ2-7	-	CASSPWTGRYEQYF	TGTGCCAGCAGTCCTTGGACAGGGCGCTACGAGCAGTACTTC
TRBV7-8	-	TRBJ2-3	-	CASSHPNEDTQYF	TGTGCCAGCAGCCACCCCAATGAGGATACGCAGTATTTT
TRBV19	-	TRBJ2-3	-	CASSIATGFPDTQYF	TGTGCCAGTAGTATAGCCACAGGGTTTCCAGATACGCAGTATTTT
TRBV7-2	-	TRBJ1-1	-	CASSLRGRVTEAFF	TGTGCCAGCAGCTTACGGGGGAGGGTCACTGAAGCTTTCTTT
TRBV5-1	-	TRBJ1-4	-	CASGRGGPTNEKLFF	TGCGCCAGCGGACGAGGGGGACCAACTAATGAAAAACTGTTTTTT
TRBV5-1	TRBD1	TRBJ2-7	-	CASSLGQGPYKQYF	TGCGCCAGCAGCTTGGGACAGGGTCCCTACAAGCAGTACTTC
TRBV7-8	-	TRBJ2-5	-	CASSLQGETQYF	TGTGCCAGCAGCCTGCAAGGGGAGACCCAGTACTTC
TRBV18	-	TRBJ2-1	-	CASSLGTEQFF	TGTGCCAGCTCACTCGGGACAGAGCAGTTCTTC
TRBV6-6	-	TRBJ2-1	-	CASRQESHNEQFF	TGTGCCAGCAGGCAGGAGTCCCACAATGAGCAGTTCTTC
TRBV6-4	TRBD1	TRBJ2-2	few	CASRVHGQANTGELFF	TGTGCCAGCCGTGTTCATGGACAGGCCAACACCGGGGAGCTGTTTTTT
TRBV7-2	TRBD1	TRBJ1-4	many	CASRLRSGGNEKLFF	TGTGCCAGCAGGTTACGTTCAGGGGGGAATGAAAAACTGTTTTTT
TRBV27	TRBD2	TRBJ2-7	-	CASSLSFLRGLEEQYF	TGTGCCAGCAGTTTATCGTTCCTGCGGGGGTTGGAAGAGCAGTACTTC
TRBV20-1	-	TRBJ2-3	-	CSASGTDTQYF	TGCAGTGCTAGCGGGACAGATACGCAGTATTTT
TRBV6-5	-	TRBJ1-3	-	CASRKGGSRNTIYF	TGTGCCAGCAGGAAGGGTGGCAGCAGAAACACCATATATTTT
TRBV2	-	TRBJ2-7	-	CASLYPTGSEQYF	TGTGCCTCACTCTACCCCACAGGGAGCGAGCAGTACTTC
TRBV5-4	-	TRBJ1-2	-	CASSPAVGAHPNYGYTF	TGTGCCAGCAGCCCCGCGGTAGGGGCTCACCCAAACTATGGCTACACCTTC
TRBV29-1	-	TRBJ1-2	many	CSVGVQREGYTF	TGCAGCGTTGGCGTACAACGGGAAGGCTACACCTTC